This TCR beta chain was retrieved from a study of CD8 T cells in ankylosing spondylitis. At least ten counts were recorded for this clonotype. Its target is unknown. Trimming left V 3 bases short and J 3 bases short, with 13 bases between. The CDR3 length is 15 residues. Findings of the study overall: Ankylosing spondylitis blood seemed to carry a telltale TCR beta motif made of roughly eight highly homologous variants.

TCRdb re-called the 5' RACE reads with MiXCR, one entry per CDR3 protein. The data show under 250,000 distinct CDR3 sequences, around a tenth seen once. V usage is TRBV12-3 or TRBV12-4 and J usage is TRBJ2-3; D may be TRBD2 (6 bases). The sample taken for sequencing was blood, either unsorted or a sorted T cell fraction (not recorded which). The TCR comes from a male donor with ankylosing spondylitis or in good health (not recorded which). The CDR3 sequence is CASSFLPGGTDTQYF. CDR3 in DNA: TGTGCCAGCAGTTTTCTACCCGGGGGAACAGATACGCAGTATTTT.